These 6 T cell receptor beta chains were sequenced from one sample in a study of blood T cells in healthy people across ages. The authors ran a second PCR of roughly 6 to 12 cycles using a sample-barcoded 5' primer and a J-beta primer mix. TCRdb independently ran MiXCR on the 5' RACE reads; one entry per CDR3 protein. The table shows about 1.5 million distinct CDR3 sequences, with 42% occurring only once. Sequencing used blood. The source of these receptors is a woman aged 18-29 years in good health.

As regards this clonotype: The junction departs from germline at one end; a sequencing error may be responsible. The rearrangement uses TRBV3-1 and TRBJ2-7; D not certain. CDR1 is LGHDT and CDR2 is YNNKEL in the germline V gene (reference sequence). CDR3 size: 13 residues. The CDR3 spells CASGQLYDYEQYF. The CDR3 region has the DNA TGTGCCAGCGGCCAATTGTACGACTACGAGCAGTACTTC.

This clonotype appeared a single time. The V call is TRBV2, the J call TRBJ2-7, with 7 positions matching TRBD2. With V trimmed by 9 bases and J by 3 bases, 5 bases remained unmatched. The CDR3 contains 12 residues. Per germline, CDR1 SNHLY and CDR2 FYNNEI. The CDR3 is CARGEGGYEQYF. The CDR3, as DNA: TGTGCCAGGGGGGAGGGAGGCTACGAGCAGTACTTC. The entire variable domain, with the rest obtained from reference TRBV2 and TRBJ2-7, is as follows: EPEVTQTPSHQVTQMGQEVILRCVPISNHLYFYWYRQILGQKVEFLVSFYNNEISEKSEIFDDQFSVERPDGSNFTLKIRSTKLEDSAMYFCARGEGGYEQYFGPGTRLTVT.

This chain uses TRBV5-5 with TRBJ2-7; no clear D gene. CDR1 is SGHKS and CDR2 is YYEKEE in the germline V gene (reference sequence). The CDR3 is made up of 14 amino acids. V gave up 3 bases and J gave up 3 bases, with 13 bases separating them. CDR3 amino acids: CASSSITKYYEQYF. The CDR3 nucleotides are TGTGCCAGCAGCTCCATAACCAAATACTACGAGCAGTACTTC.

On this clonotype: One end of the junction varies from germline; a read error may be responsible. The chain carries TRBV29-1 and TRBJ1-2; D remains unclear. Germline V gene sequence: CDR1 SQVTM, CDR2 ANQGSEA. This CDR3 has 13 amino acids. The CDR3 loop reads CSVVRGGPYGFTF. As DNA, the CDR3 is TGCAGCGTAGTCCGGGGAGGGCCATATGGCTTCACCTTC.

The V call is TRBV5-4, the J call TRBJ2-1; no clear D. V was pared by 2 bases and J by 0 bases, with 9 bases between. Germline CDR1 and CDR2: SGHNT and YYREEE (reference sequence). CDR3 length: 15 amino acids. CDR3 sequence: CASSFSENSYNEQFF. CDR3 bases: TGTGCCAGCAGCTTTTCTGAAAACTCCTACAATGAGCAGTTCTTC.

This chain joins TRBV7-9 and TRBJ1-1; tentative D call: TRBD1 (6 bases). V shed 7 bases and J shed 1 base, with 13 bases lying between them. The CDR3 totals 14 residues. Germline V gives CDR1 SEHNR, CDR2 FQNEAQ (reference sequence). The CDR3 DNA sequence: TGTGCCAGCAACCTACAGGGAGGGAACACTGAAGCTTTCTTT. This gives the protein CASNLQGGNTEAFF.